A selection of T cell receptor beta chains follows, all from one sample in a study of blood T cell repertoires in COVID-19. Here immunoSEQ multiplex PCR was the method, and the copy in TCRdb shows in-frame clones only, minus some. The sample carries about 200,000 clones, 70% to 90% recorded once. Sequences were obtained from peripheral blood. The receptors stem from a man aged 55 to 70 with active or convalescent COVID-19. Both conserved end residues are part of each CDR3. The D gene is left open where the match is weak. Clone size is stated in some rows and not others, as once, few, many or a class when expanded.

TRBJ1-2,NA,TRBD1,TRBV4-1,CASSPTGQGLFGYTF,TGCGCCAGCAGCCCGACGGGACAGGGGTTGTTTGGCTACACCTTC
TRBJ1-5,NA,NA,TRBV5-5,CASSPRDFSFSNQPQHF,TGTGCCAGCAGCCCCCGGGACTTTTCGTTTAGCAATCAGCCCCAGCATTTT
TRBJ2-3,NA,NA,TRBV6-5,CASSSTGDTQYF,TGTGCCAGCAGTTCCACGGGGGATACGCAGTATTTT
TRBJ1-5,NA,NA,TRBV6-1,CASSEQGGVNQPQHF,TGTGCCAGCAGTGAGCAAGGCGGAGTCAATCAGCCCCAGCATTTT
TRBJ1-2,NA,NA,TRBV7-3,CASSVQGIYGYTF,TGTGCCAGCAGCGTCCAGGGGATCTATGGCTACACCTTC
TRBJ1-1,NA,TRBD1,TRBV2,CASSGRTGYTEAFF,TGTGCCAGCAGTGGCCGGACAGGGTACACTGAAGCTTTCTTT
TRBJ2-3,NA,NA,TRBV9,CASSSRGGGPTDTQYF,TGTGCCAGCAGCTCCCGAGGGGGGGGCCCCACAGATACGCAGTATTTT
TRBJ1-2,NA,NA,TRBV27,CASRSTGSGYTF,TGTGCCAGCAGATCGACAGGTTCTGGCTACACCTTC
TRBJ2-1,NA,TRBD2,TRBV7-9,CASSSYPRGGGHEQFF,TGTGCCAGCAGCTCCTACCCGCGGGGGGGCGGACATGAGCAGTTCTTC
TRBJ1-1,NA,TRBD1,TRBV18,CASSPGQAPEAFF,TGTGCCAGCTCCCCTGGACAGGCCCCTGAAGCTTTCTTT
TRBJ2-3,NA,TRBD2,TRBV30,CAWAGGFTDTQYF,TGTGCCTGGGCGGGGGGTTTCACAGATACGCAGTATTTT
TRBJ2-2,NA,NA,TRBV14,CASSQVIGAGELFF,TGTGCCAGCAGCCAAGTCATCGGTGCCGGGGAGCTGTTTTTT
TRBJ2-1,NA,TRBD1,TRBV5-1,CASSLNAGGNEQFF,TGCGCCAGCAGCTTGAATGCAGGGGGCAATGAGCAGTTCTTC
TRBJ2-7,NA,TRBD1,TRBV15,CATSRSMGQYEQYF,TGTGCCACCAGCAGGAGTATGGGACAGTACGAGCAGTACTTC
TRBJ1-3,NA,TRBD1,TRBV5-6,CASSRDRGNTIYF,TGTGCCAGCAGCCGGGACAGAGGAAACACCATATATTTT
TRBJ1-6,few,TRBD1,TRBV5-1,CASSLAWQGASNSPLHF,TGCGCCAGCAGCTTGGCCTGGCAGGGGGCCAGTAATTCACCCCTCCACTTT
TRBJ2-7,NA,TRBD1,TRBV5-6,CASSGARQGPYEQYF,TGTGCCAGCAGCGGAGCGCGACAGGGGCCCTACGAGCAGTACTTC
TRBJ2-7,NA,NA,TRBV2,CASGQSYEQYF,TGTGCCAGCGGACAGTCCTACGAGCAGTACTTC
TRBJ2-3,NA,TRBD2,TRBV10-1,CASSESSGVGSDTQYF,TGCGCCAGCAGTGAGTCGAGCGGGGTTGGGTCAGATACGCAGTATTTT
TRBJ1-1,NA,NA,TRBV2,CASTYTGTTEAFF,TGTGCCAGCACATACACAGGGACCACTGAAGCTTTCTTT
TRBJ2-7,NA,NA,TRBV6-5,CASRLDRSSYEQYF,TGTGCCAGCAGACTCGACAGGAGCTCCTACGAGCAGTACTTC
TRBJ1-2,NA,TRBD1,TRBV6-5,CASSFPGTGGDYGYTF,TGTGCCAGCAGTTTTCCCGGGACAGGGGGGGACTATGGCTACACCTTC
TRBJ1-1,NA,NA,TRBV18,CASSLDMNTEAFF,TGTGCCAGCTCACTCGACATGAACACTGAAGCTTTCTTT
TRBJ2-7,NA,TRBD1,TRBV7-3,CASSLNPPWTGLENEQYF,TGTGCCAGCAGCTTAAATCCCCCATGGACAGGGCTTGAGAACGAGCAGTACTTC
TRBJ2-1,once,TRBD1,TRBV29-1,CSVTGGRRNEQFF,TGCAGCGTTACAGGGGGAAGACGGAATGAGCAGTTCTTC
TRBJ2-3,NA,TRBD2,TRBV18,CASSPPGLAGGSRADTQYF,TGTGCCAGCTCACCACCGGGACTAGCGGGGGGTTCCCGGGCAGATACGCAGTATTTT
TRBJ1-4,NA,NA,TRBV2,CASLYREKLFF,TGTGCCAGCCTATACAGGGAAAAACTGTTTTTT
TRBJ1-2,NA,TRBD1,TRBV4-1,CASSRQQGILNGYTF,TGCGCCAGCAGCCGCCAACAGGGGATTCTGAATGGCTACACCTTC